The rows below give T cell receptor beta chains drawn from one sample of a study of blood T cell repertoires in COVID-19. Clones were read by immunoSEQ multiplex PCR, and TCRdb kept only the in-frame ones, dropping some. This repertoire shows roughly 150,000 clones, about 90% found once; its top ten account for less than 3%. The specimen sequenced was peripheral blood. The receptors stem from a man aged 60 to 69 with acute or convalescent COVID-19. Each CDR3 is given with its conserved first and last residue. D genes are given only for firm matches. Where a row states a size, it is once, few, many or the class of an expanded clone; other rows omit it.

>TRBJ2-4|.|TRBD1|TRBV14
TGTGCCAGCAGCCAAGGCGGGACAGGGCTAACCATTCAGTACTTC
CASSQGGTGLTIQYF
>TRBJ2-2|.|TRBD2|TRBV6-5
TGTGCCAGCCGCTGGCGGGGGATCACCGGGGAGCTGTTTTTT
CASRWRGITGELFF
>TRBJ2-1|.|TRBD1|TRBV11-2
TGTGCCAGCAGCCTTTTCGGGACAGGGGTAAATGAGCAGTTCTTC
CASSLFGTGVNEQFF
>TRBJ2-5|.|.|TRBV2
TGTGCCAGCAGTGAGCCCCAGCGGCAAGAGACCCAGTACTTC
CASSEPQRQETQYF
>TRBJ2-1|once|TRBD1|TRBV5-1
TGCGCCAGCAGCATGACAGGGTCGGTCAATGAGCAGTTCTTC
CASSMTGSVNEQFF
>TRBJ2-1|.|TRBD2|TRBV4-2
TGTGCCAGCAGCCAAACGGCGGGGGGGTACAATGAGCAGTTCTTC
CASSQTAGGYNEQFF
>TRBJ1-1|.|TRBD1|TRBV30
TGTGCCTGGACGCACAGGGGAGGAGCTTTCTTT
CAWTHRGGAFF
>TRBJ2-1|.|TRBD2|TRBV2
TGTGCCAGCAGGGAGATAGCGGGGCCCGTTCAAGATGAGCAGTTCTTC
CASREIAGPVQDEQFF
>TRBJ2-7|.|.|TRBV19
TGTGCCAGTAGACAGGACATTCTCTCCTACGAGCAGTACTTC
CASRQDILSYEQYF
>TRBJ1-6|.|.|TRBV11-2
TGTGCCAGCAGCTTAATGTCCACTCGGAATTCACCCCTCCACTTT
CASSLMSTRNSPLHF
>TRBJ2-7|.|.|TRBV6-5
TGTGCCACCGACAGAAGCTCCTACGAGCAGTACTTC
CATDRSSYEQYF
>TRBJ1-6|.|TRBD1|TRBV7-9
TGTGCCAGCAGGAACACGGGACAGGGAAATTTTTCACCCCTCCACTTT
CASRNTGQGNFSPLHF
>TRBJ2-7|.|.|TRBV2
TGTGCCAGCAGTGGGGTCGGAGTAATTCATTCCGACGAGCAGTACTTC
CASSGVGVIHSDEQYF
>TRBJ2-7|.|.|TRBV4-2
TGTGCCAGCAGCCTTGAGGAGAGCTCCTACGAGCAGTACTTC
CASSLEESSYEQYF
>TRBJ2-6|.|.|TRBV15
TGTGCCACCAGCAGAGTGAGAGGGACTGGGGCCAACGTCCTGACTTTC
CATSRVRGTGANVLTF
>TRBJ1-1|few|TRBD1|TRBV7-2
TGTGCCAGCAGACCTTCCGGGACAGGGGATACTGAAGCTTTCTTT
CASRPSGTGDTEAFF
>TRBJ1-5|.|.|TRBV6-1
TGTGCCAGCAGTGAAGGGCGGGTCCCATGGCCCCAGCATTTT
CASSEGRVPWPQHF
>TRBJ2-7|.|TRBD1|TRBV6-2/TRBV6-3
TGTGCCAGCAGTTACCCCAGAAAGACAGGGGGCTCCTACGAGCAGTACTTC
CASSYPRKTGGSYEQYF
>TRBJ1-6|.|.|TRBV5-6
TGTGCCAGCAGCTTGCGGGACAATAATTCACCCCTCCACTTT
CASSLRDNNSPLHF
>TRBJ1-2|.|TRBD1|TRBV10-1
TGCGCCAGCAGTTCTTCAGGGGGCTATGGCTACACCTTC
CASSSSGGYGYTF
>TRBJ2-7|.|.|TRBV12-5
TGTGCTAGTGGTTTGATGGACGGGGAAAGCTCCTACGAGCAGTACTTC
CASGLMDGESSYEQYF
>TRBJ1-1|.|TRBD1|TRBV6-5
TGTGCCAGCAACCCCTCAGGGGGTTCTGAAGCTTTCTTT
CASNPSGGSEAFF
>TRBJ1-3|.|.|TRBV3-1/TRBV3-2
TGTGCCAGCAGCCAAGAAGGTACAGGGCGGACTGGAAACACCATATATTTT
CASSQEGTGRTGNTIYF
>TRBJ2-4|few|TRBD2|TRBV4-2
TGTGCCAGCAGCCAAGAGACGAGTGGTTCTAGCGGAAACATTCAGTACTTC
CASSQETSGSSGNIQYF
>TRBJ1-1|once|.|TRBV19
TGTGCCAGTAGTTCCTCCCGGACGGGGATCACTGAAGCTTTCTTT
CASSSSRTGITEAFF
>TRBJ1-4|many|.|TRBV6-5
TGTGCCAGCAGTTACGACAGCTATGCAACTAATGAAAAACTGTTTTTT
CASSYDSYATNEKLFF
>TRBJ1-1|.|.|TRBV19
TGTGCCAGTAGTCTCCCGACAGAGAACACTGAAGCTTTCTTT
CASSLPTENTEAFF
>TRBJ1-5|.|TRBD1|TRBV18
TGTGCCAGCTCACCAGGGGGACAGGGCAATCAGCCCCAGCATTTT
CASSPGGQGNQPQHF
>TRBJ2-2|.|TRBD1|TRBV2
TGTGCCAGCAGACAGGGGGAGATCGGGGAGCTGTTTTTT
CASRQGEIGELFF
>TRBJ2-2|.|.|TRBV4-1
TGCGCCAGCAGCCAAGATTCCCGTGGGGAGCTGTTTTTT
CASSQDSRGELFF
>TRBJ1-4|.|TRBD1|TRBV6-5
TGTGCCAGCAGAAACAGGGGATTCTATGAAAAACTGTTTTTT
CASRNRGFYEKLFF
>TRBJ1-1|.|TRBD1|TRBV7-9
TGTGCCAGCAGCTTCCCCGGACAGGGCCGGAACACTGAAGCTTTCTTT
CASSFPGQGRNTEAFF